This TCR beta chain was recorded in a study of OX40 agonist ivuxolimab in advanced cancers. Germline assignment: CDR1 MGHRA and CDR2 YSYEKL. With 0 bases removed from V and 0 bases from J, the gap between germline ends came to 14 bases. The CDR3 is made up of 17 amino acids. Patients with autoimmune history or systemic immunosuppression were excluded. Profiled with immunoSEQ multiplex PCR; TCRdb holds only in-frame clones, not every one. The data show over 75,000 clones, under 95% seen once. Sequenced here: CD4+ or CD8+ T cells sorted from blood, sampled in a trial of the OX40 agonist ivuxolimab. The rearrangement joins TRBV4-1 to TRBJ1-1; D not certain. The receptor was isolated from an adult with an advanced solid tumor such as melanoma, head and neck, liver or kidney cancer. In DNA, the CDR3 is TGCGCCAGCAGCCAAGACCAAGGAGCCTTCCTGAACACTGAAGCTTTCTTT. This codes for CASSQDQGAFLNTEAFF.